The 20 T cell receptor beta chains below come from one sample, sequenced in a study of naive and memory T cell subsets. A UMI-containing oligonucleotide was joined by 3' ligation to the TCR cDNA template. Four PCR rounds used nested alpha and beta constant region primers plus the SP2 primer. MiXCR, run by TCRdb on the 5' RACE reads, gives a single entry per CDR3 protein. The data contain 56,000 or so distinct CDR3 sequences, about 7.1% of them singletons. All receptors derive from a female donor in good health.

The sample holds a few counts of this clonotype. The chain couples TRBV6-2 or TRBV6-3 to TRBJ2-5; weak D call: TRBD1 (6 bases). Germline V gives CDR1 MNHEY, CDR2 SVGEGT. The CDR3 runs 14 residues. Trimming stripped 5 bases from V and 7 bases from J, with 17 bases between. The CDR3 loop reads CASSQGPASGTQYF. The CDR3 coding sequence is TGTGCCAGCAGTCAGGGGCCGGCGTCAGGGACCCAGTACTTC.

The gene calls are TRBV27 and TRBJ2-7; 7 bases align to TRBD1. V lost 9 bases and J lost 4; bases outside the gene matches: 15. From germline, CDR1 is MNHEY and CDR2 SMNVEV (reference sequence). The CDR3 loop spans 15 amino acids. In nucleotides, the CDR3 is TGTGCCAGTCTCGACAGGGAGAGTCCTCCTTACGAGCAGTACTTC. This encodes CASLDRESPPYEQYF.

This clonotype has at least ten counts. The chain uses TRBV6-5 and TRBJ1-1; D unresolved. Germline V lookup: CDR1 MNHEY, CDR2 SVGAGI. Trimming left V 1 base short and J 3 bases short, with 6 bases between. This CDR3 region has 13 residues. CDR3 residues: CASSYWEDTEAFF. In DNA, the CDR3 is TGTGCCAGCAGTTACTGGGAGGACACTGAAGCTTTCTTT.

There are a few counts of this clonotype. CDR3 loop: CASSQTASGLAAFF. The DNA of the CDR3 is TGTGCCAGCAGCCAAACAGCATCGGGACTAGCCGCTTTCTTT. The J gene is TRBJ1-1, the V gene TRBV3-1, with a weak D call TRBD1 (5 bases). The CDR3 is 14 amino acids. The V end lost 2 bases, the J end lost 11 bases, and 18 bases lay between the germline ends. Germline V lookup: CDR1 LGHDT, CDR2 YNNKEL (reference sequence).

This clonotype was recorded many times. This chain uses TRBV27 with TRBJ1-1; D is uncertain. This CDR3 has 12 amino acids. Trimming cost V 6 bases and J 6 bases, with 11 bases left between them. Germline CDR1 and CDR2: MNHEY and SMNVEV (reference sequence). DNA for the CDR3: TGTGCCAGCAGCACAGAAGCCTCTGAAGCTTTCTTT. It translates to CASSTEASEAFF.

Only a few counts were recorded for this clonotype. The chain combines TRBV4-2 with TRBJ2-7; the match to TRBD1 covers 9 bases. The germline gives CDR1 LGHNA, CDR2 YNFKEQ. The V and J ends lost 4 bases and 2 bases, in that order; junction bases with no gene match: 12. This CDR3 has 17 residues. CDR3 loop: CASSRNVGGQGTYEQYF. The CDR3 DNA reads as TGTGCCAGCAGCCGAAACGTAGGGGGACAGGGCACCTACGAGCAGTACTTC.

This clonotype was counted a few times. This chain joins TRBV25-1 and TRBJ2-3; weak D call: TRBD2 (6 bases). CDR1 and CDR2 from the germline V gene are MGHDK and SYGVNS. With 8 bases removed from V and 1 base from J, the gap between germline ends came to 10 bases. The length of the CDR3 is 13 residues. In DNA form, the CDR3 reads TGTGCCAGCCAAGCGGGCCGCACAGATACGCAGTATTTT. This translates into CASQAGRTDTQYF.

The V call is TRBV6-6, the J call TRBJ1-2; TRBD1 aligns across 10 bases. The CDR3 is made up of 15 amino acids. Germline V lookup: CDR1 MNHNY, CDR2 SVGAGI (reference sequence). V was clipped by 5 bases and J by 4 bases; unmatched bases: 7. CDR3 loop: CASSIDRGRGYGYTF. CDR3 DNA sequence: TGTGCCAGCAGTATTGACAGGGGGCGCGGCTATGGCTACACCTTC.

This clonotype was detected ten times or more. This rearrangement joins TRBV30 to TRBJ1-2, with D possibly matching TRBD1 (6 bases). V lost 2 bases to trimming and J lost 6 bases, with 10 bases between them. Germline lookup yields CDR1 GTSNPN and CDR2 SVGIG (reference sequence). This CDR3 comprises 12 residues. The CDR3 DNA reads as TGTGCCTGGAGTCGGGGGCTGCATGGCTACACCTTC. It is translated as CAWSRGLHGYTF.

Many counts were recorded for this clonotype. This sequence joins TRBV11-2 and TRBJ1-1; no definite D call. Germline CDR1 is SGHAT and CDR2 is FQNNGV. The CDR3 length is 15 residues. V gave up 6 bases and J gave up 1 base, with 15 bases separating them. Here the CDR3 DNA reads TGTGCCAGCAGATACGAGAGGACGGAGAACACTGAAGCTTTCTTT. Its translation is CASRYERTENTEAFF.

This clonotype was detected only once. The chain is built from TRBV11-2 and TRBJ2-7, with TRBD1 identical over 8 bases. The J segment lost 1 base and the V segment lost 3 bases, leaving 2 bases of the junction unmatched. The CDR3 is 14 residues long. Per germline, CDR1 SGHAT and CDR2 FQNNGV. DNA for the CDR3: TGTGCCAGCAGCTTTCAGGGGGCTTCCTACGAGCAGTACTTC. Amino acid sequence: CASSFQGASYEQYF.

The chain has TRBV10-3 and TRBJ2-5; 11 nucleotides agree with TRBD2. V lost 0 bases, J lost 4 bases, and 13 bases stayed unmatched. Germline assignment: CDR1 ENHRY and CDR2 SYGVKD. The CDR3 spans 19 residues. CDR3 DNA sequence: TGTGCCATCAGTGAGTCGGCTAGCGGGGGGTCAGGTGGTGGAGAGACCCAGTACTTC. Its protein is CAISESASGGSGGGETQYF.

This clonotype was recorded at least ten times. The chain recombines TRBV29-1 with TRBJ1-1; D is undetermined. Trimming removed 1 base at V and 13 bases at J, with 16 bases between. Per the germline V gene, CDR1 is SQVTM and CDR2 is ANQGSEA. This CDR3 is 12 amino acids long. CDR3 nucleotides: TGCAGCGTTGAAGTTGTCTCCCGGAGAGGTTTCTTT. This encodes CSVEVVSRRGFF.

A few counts support this clonotype. The chain joins TRBV29-1 to TRBJ1-3, with D uncertain. Trimming removed 3 bases at V and 2 bases at J, with 8 bases between. The CDR3 spans 13 residues. Per germline, CDR1 SQVTM and CDR2 ANQGSEA. The CDR3 DNA is TGCAGCGTTGAGATCGGAACTGGAAACACCATATATTTT. Translation gives CSVEIGTGNTIYF.

The sample holds many counts of this clonotype. The rearrangement joins TRBV7-8 to TRBJ2-4; the D is unclear. Germline V gives CDR1 SGHVS, CDR2 FQNEAQ. The CDR3 is made up of 13 amino acids. V lost 1 base and J 13 bases, leaving 14 bases between the germline ends. The CDR3 sequence is CASSLVTGSSQYF. The DNA for the CDR3 is TGTGCCAGCAGCTTAGTCACCGGGTCCTCCCAGTACTTC.

The gene calls are TRBV18 and TRBJ2-7; D call uncertain. This CDR3 spans 12 amino acids. Per the germline V gene, CDR1 is KGHSH and CDR2 is LQKENI. V was clipped by 3 bases and J by 4 bases, with 7 bases between them. CDR3 DNA: TGTGCCAGCTCACCGGGCCATTACGAGCAGTACTTC. It specifies CASSPGHYEQYF.

The chain combines TRBV5-6 with TRBJ2-1, with D tentatively TRBD2 (5 bases). The CDR3 covers 16 residues. V lost 1 base to trimming and J lost 0 bases, with 11 bases between them. Germline lookup yields CDR1 SGHDT and CDR2 YYEEEE. The CDR3 region has the DNA TGTGCCAGCAGCTTGAATGAGGGAAGCTCCTACAATGAGCAGTTCTTC. This codes for CASSLNEGSSYNEQFF.

This clonotype was detected only a few times. The chain has TRBV5-5 and TRBJ2-7; D assignment may be TRBD1 or TRBD2 (5 bases each). With 3 bases removed from V and 4 bases from J, the gap between germline ends came to 17 bases. Germline-derived CDR1 and CDR2 are SGHKS and YYEKEE (reference sequence). The CDR3 is made up of 15 amino acids. CDR3: CASSYYGTVPYEQYF. CDR3 coding DNA: TGTGCCAGCAGCTATTACGGGACGGTCCCATACGAGCAGTACTTC.

V is TRBV12-3 or TRBV12-4 and J is TRBJ2-3, with D possibly matching TRBD2 (7 bases). The CDR3 spans 13 residues. V was shortened by 7 bases and J by 6 bases, with 14 bases between the two germline ends. The CDR3 sequence is CASTLRGGDTQYF. CDR3 nucleotide sequence: TGTGCCAGCACCCTAAGGGGGGGGGATACGCAGTATTTT.

This clonotype was detected only a few times. As DNA, the CDR3 is TGCAGTGCTAGACAAGCGGGGGGGCCGGATACGCAGTATTTT. Translating gives CSARQAGGPDTQYF. This sequence joins TRBV20-1 and TRBJ2-3, with 10 positions matching TRBD2. This CDR3 region has 14 residues. In germline, CDR1 is DFQATT, CDR2 SNEGSKA (reference sequence). After removal of 2 bases from V and 6 bases from J, the junction contained 5 bases not matched to a gene.